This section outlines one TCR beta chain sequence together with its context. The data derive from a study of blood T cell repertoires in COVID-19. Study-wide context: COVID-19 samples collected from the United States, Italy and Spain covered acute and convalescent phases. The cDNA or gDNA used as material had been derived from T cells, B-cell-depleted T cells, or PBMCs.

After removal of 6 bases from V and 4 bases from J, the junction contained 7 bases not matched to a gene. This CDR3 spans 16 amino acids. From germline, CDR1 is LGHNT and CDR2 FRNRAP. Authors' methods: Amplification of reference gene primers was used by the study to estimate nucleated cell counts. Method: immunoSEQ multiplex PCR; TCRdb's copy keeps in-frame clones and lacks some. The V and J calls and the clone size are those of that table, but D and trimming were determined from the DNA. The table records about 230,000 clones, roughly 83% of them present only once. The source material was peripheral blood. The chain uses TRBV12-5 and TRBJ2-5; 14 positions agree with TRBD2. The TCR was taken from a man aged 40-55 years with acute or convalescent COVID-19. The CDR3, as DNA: TGTGCTAGTGGATCTGAGACTAGCGGGAGGGGAGAGACCCAGTACTTC. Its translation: CASGSETSGRGETQYF.